These T cell receptor beta chains were read from a single sample in a study of blood T cell repertoires in COVID-19. Repertoires were generated with immunoSEQ multiplex PCR, while TCRdb's copy carries only in-frame clones and drops some. This sample has about 130,000 clones, with around 86% found just once. Specimen: peripheral blood. These receptors all stem from a man aged 80 or over with active or convalescent COVID-19. Both conserved end residues are part of each CDR3.

v_call	j_call	cdr3_aa
TRBV7-3	TRBJ2-1	CASSPQRGTSGGMYNEQFF
TRBV5-1	TRBJ2-1	CASSLRGNNEQFF
TRBV6-4	TRBJ1-4	CASITMDRVVNEKLFF
TRBV28	TRBJ1-3	CASSPYRNTIYF
TRBV6-1	TRBJ2-7	CASSEIGWGQGQYEQYF
TRBV5-4	TRBJ1-5	CASSSDRDQPQHF
TRBV19	TRBJ1-5	CASNRGNQPQHF
TRBV3-1/TRBV3-2	TRBJ2-3	CASSQEEYWTASTDTQYF
TRBV3-1/TRBV3-2	TRBJ2-2	CASSPPWGLDNTGELFF
TRBV7-3	TRBJ2-7	CASSLAGVGHEQYF
TRBV30	TRBJ2-3	CAWSVGQGTDTQYF
TRBV7-9	TRBJ1-5	CASSFGTGGHQPQHF
TRBV24-1	TRBJ1-5	CATSDSTDRAQPQHF
TRBV9	TRBJ2-1	CASSVREVSGRSYEQFF
TRBV28	TRBJ2-3	CASSEDRGTTQYF
TRBV7-2	TRBJ2-5	CASTKGDAWETQYF
TRBV28	TRBJ2-1	CASSSYGQGKGFF
TRBV3-1/TRBV3-2	TRBJ1-1	CASSPRTYNTEAFF
TRBV5-4	TRBJ1-6	CASSGQGARNSPLHF
TRBV6-2/TRBV6-3	TRBJ2-2	CASSYIRTGELFF
TRBV3-1/TRBV3-2	TRBJ2-6	CASSPGGSGANVLTF
TRBV7-8	TRBJ2-7	CASSAGTRGFYEQYF
TRBV15	TRBJ2-1	CATSRGGTSGVRRNEQFF
TRBV9	TRBJ1-6	CASSPSAGAYNSPLHF
TRBV5-6	TRBJ1-5	CASSLEGEYSNQPQHF
TRBV12-3/TRBV12-4	TRBJ1-1	CASSFAGGTEAFF
TRBV5-6	TRBJ1-5	CASSFYRGTSNQPQHF
TRBV11-2	TRBJ1-1	CASSLGAAGGYNTEAFF
TRBV19	TRBJ2-3	CASSTILAGGTDTQYF
TRBV2	TRBJ1-5	CASSEVMGVGQPQHF
TRBV9	TRBJ2-2	CASSRAQGRSNTGELFF
TRBV6-5	TRBJ1-5	CASSSGTRPNQPQHF
TRBV7-9	TRBJ2-5	CASSLVIGGRAETQYF
TRBV14	TRBJ1-4	CASSQDPTGQMNEKLFF